Below are 15 T cell receptor beta chains sequenced from a single sample in a study of T cell responses to AZD1222 COVID-19 vaccine (dated by TCRdb to the early 2020s). The time point tag for this specimen amounts to: about 28 days (+/-7) after the second vaccine dose. Libraries were made using the immunoSEQ multiplex PCR assay. In its TCRdb copy, this immuneACCESS table keeps in-frame sequences only and misses some clones. Where compared with another copy, unresolved V genes explain less than half of these, and the others have no known cause. This sample holds some 42,000 clones; approximately 80% were observed only once. The ten largest clones represent over 15% of the sample. Sequencing was performed on peripheral blood, taken 28 days after the second AZD1222 dose. Receptors originate from an adult who received the AZD1222 COVID-19 vaccine.

The rearrangement links TRBV19 to TRBJ2-5, with 9 positions matching TRBD2. Germline V CDR1 and CDR2: LNHDA, SQIVND (reference sequence). V trimming: 3 bases; J trimming: 5 bases; junction bases outside the gene matches: 10. The CDR3 contains 16 residues. As DNA, the CDR3 is TGTGCCAGTAGTATCTCAGCGGGGGGAATTGGTGAGACCCAGTACTTC. Its protein is CASSISAGGIGETQYF.

The genes are TRBV7-2 and TRBJ2-1; D unclear. The V gene's germline CDR1 is SGHTA and CDR2 FQGNSA. The CDR3 runs 13 residues. The germline V and J ends were trimmed by 2 bases and 7 bases, with 9 bases remaining between them. In DNA form, the CDR3 reads TGTGCCAGCAGCTTATTAAGAGGAAATGAGCAGTTCTTC. This sequence encodes CASSLLRGNEQFF.

The rearrangement joins TRBV10-3 to TRBJ2-3; the D is unclear. CDR1 and CDR2 from the germline V gene are ENHRY and SYGVKD. The CDR3 sequence is 13 residues long. Trimming took 6 bases from V and 2 from J, leaving 9 bases between them. The CDR3 spells CAIRSPDTDTQYF. DNA of the CDR3: TGTGCCATCAGATCACCTGACACAGATACGCAGTATTTT.

This chain uses TRBV9 with TRBJ2-7; D gene uncertain. The V end was cut by 4 bases, the J end by 0 bases, with 11 bases between. Germline V gives CDR1 SGDLS, CDR2 YYNGEE. This CDR3 contains 14 residues. CDR3 protein: CASSSDVSSYEQYF. For the CDR3, the DNA is TGTGCCAGCAGCTCGGACGTATCCTCCTACGAGCAGTACTTC.

This clone was detected a few times. The CDR3 spells CASSQEPSGSTDTQYF. CDR3 bases: TGTGCCAGCAGCCAAGAACCTAGCGGGAGCACAGATACGCAGTATTTT. The chain employs TRBV3-1 (or the pseudogene TRBV3-2) and TRBJ2-3, with TRBD2 matching over 8 bases. The V gene's germline CDR1 is LGHDT and CDR2 YNNKEL (reference sequence). The CDR3 totals 16 residues. V shed 0 bases, J shed 0 bases, and the junction held 2 bases outside the gene matches.

The gene calls are TRBV19 and TRBJ1-2; possible D gene TRBD1, 5 bases. Trimming took 6 bases from V and 8 from J, leaving 13 bases between them. Per germline, CDR1 LNHDA and CDR2 SQIVND (reference sequence). The CDR3 sequence is 12 residues long. The CDR3 DNA reads as TGTGCCAGTAGAGCCCAGGGTCAAGGCTACACCTTC. This sequence encodes CASRAQGQGYTF.

This clone has only one observation. The V call is TRBV9, the J call TRBJ1-6; D is unresolved. Germline CDR1 is SGDLS and CDR2 is YYNGEE. The CDR3 consists of 12 residues. Trimming removed 8 bases at V and 4 bases at J, with 7 bases between. CDR3 sequence reads: CASAGYNSPLHF. The DNA of the CDR3 is TGTGCCAGTGCGGGGTATAATTCACCCCTCCACTTT.

The chain carries TRBV27 and TRBJ2-4; unclear D gene. Germline V gives CDR1 MNHEY, CDR2 SMNVEV (reference sequence). The CDR3 consists of 15 residues. Between the trimmed V and J ends, which lost 5 bases and 3 bases, there was a span of 14 bases. The DNA for the CDR3 is TGTGCCAGCAGTCCTCTGGTTCCCGACAAAAACATTCAGTACTTC. This gives the protein CASSPLVPDKNIQYF.

The DNA of the CDR3 is TGTGCCAGCTCACGACAGGGTGGCACTGAAGCTTTCTTT. Translation: CASSRQGGTEAFF. J is TRBJ1-1 and V is TRBV18; 7 bases align to TRBD1. This CDR3 is 13 amino acids long. CDR1 is KGHSH and CDR2 is LQKENI in the germline V gene. Trimming cost V 4 bases and J 4 bases; bases outside gene matches: 3.

This chain joins TRBV28 and TRBJ2-2, with 7 positions matching TRBD2. Germline-derived CDR1 and CDR2 are MDHEN and SYDVKM. The V and J ends lost 5 bases and 5 bases, in that order; junction bases with no gene match: 2. The CDR3 is 13 amino acids. The CDR3: CASSRGGTGELFF. CDR3 nucleotide sequence: TGTGCCAGCAGTCGCGGGGGTACCGGGGAGCTGTTTTTT.

This chain uses TRBV7-2 with TRBJ2-7, with TRBD2 matching over 9 bases. CDR1 SGHTA and CDR2 FQGNSA come from the germline V gene. This CDR3 has 16 amino acids. V lost 1 base, J lost 0 bases, and 4 bases stayed unmatched. CDR3 amino acids: CASSLDTSGYSYEQYF. CDR3 nucleotide sequence: TGTGCCAGCAGCTTAGACACTAGCGGGTACTCCTACGAGCAGTACTTC.

CDR3 loop: CASSIGLAGGRGKTQYF. CDR3 in DNA: TGTGCCAGCAGCATCGGACTAGCGGGGGGCCGCGGAAAGACCCAGTACTTC. V usage is TRBV5-4 and J usage is TRBJ2-5; 14 bases align to TRBD2. The length of the CDR3 is 17 residues. V shed 4 bases, J shed 6 bases, and the junction held 11 bases outside the gene matches. The germline V gene encodes CDR1 SGHNT and CDR2 YYREEE (reference sequence).

The chain uses TRBV6-5 and TRBJ2-7; D gene unclear. The CDR3 contains 15 residues. Germline CDR1 is MNHEY and CDR2 is SVGAGI. V was clipped by 0 bases and J by 2 bases, with 11 bases between them. CDR3 sequence: CASSYSKGRTYEQYF. The CDR3 DNA is TGTGCCAGCAGTTACTCGAAGGGCCGGACCTACGAGCAGTACTTC.

The chain joins TRBV28 to TRBJ1-1, with D maybe TRBD1 (5 bases). Per the germline V gene, CDR1 is MDHEN and CDR2 is SYDVKM. Trimming pared 7 bases from V and 7 bases from J, leaving 13 bases between. This CDR3 contains 12 residues. Written as DNA, the CDR3 is TGTGCCAGCACCCAACGGAGGGGTGAAGCTTTCTTT. Translating it yields CASTQRRGEAFF.

The chain couples TRBV2 to TRBJ1-1; 8 bases agree with TRBD1. CDR1 SNHLY and CDR2 FYNNEI come from the germline V gene. The CDR3 runs 15 residues. V lost 6 bases to trimming and J lost 4 bases; unmatched junction nucleotides: 10. The CDR3 DNA sequence: TGTGCCAGCAGATCGCCCGGACAGGGTTCCACTGAAGCTTTCTTT. This gives the protein CASRSPGQGSTEAFF.